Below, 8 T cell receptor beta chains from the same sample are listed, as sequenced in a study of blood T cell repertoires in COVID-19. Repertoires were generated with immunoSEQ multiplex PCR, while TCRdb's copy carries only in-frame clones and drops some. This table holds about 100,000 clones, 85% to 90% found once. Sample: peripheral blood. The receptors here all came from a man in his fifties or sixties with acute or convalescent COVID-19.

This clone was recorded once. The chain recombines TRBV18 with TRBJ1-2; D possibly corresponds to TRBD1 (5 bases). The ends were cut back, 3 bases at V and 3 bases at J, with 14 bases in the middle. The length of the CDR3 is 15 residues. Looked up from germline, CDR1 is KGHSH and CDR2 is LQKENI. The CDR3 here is CASSPVGGVDYGYTF. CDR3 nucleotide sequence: TGTGCCAGCTCACCGGTCGGAGGGGTGGACTATGGCTACACCTTC.

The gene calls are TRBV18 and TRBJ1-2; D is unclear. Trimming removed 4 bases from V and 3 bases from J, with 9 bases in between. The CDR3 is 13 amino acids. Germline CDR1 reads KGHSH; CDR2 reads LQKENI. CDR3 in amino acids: CASSLTADYGYTF. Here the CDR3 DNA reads TGTGCCAGCTCACTCACAGCTGACTATGGCTACACCTTC.

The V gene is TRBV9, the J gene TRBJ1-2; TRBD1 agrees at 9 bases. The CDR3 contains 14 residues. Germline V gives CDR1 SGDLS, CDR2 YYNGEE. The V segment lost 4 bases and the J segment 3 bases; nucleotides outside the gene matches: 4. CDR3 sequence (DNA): TGTGCCAGCAGCTTACAGGGGGCGGACTATGGCTACACCTTC. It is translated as CASSLQGADYGYTF.

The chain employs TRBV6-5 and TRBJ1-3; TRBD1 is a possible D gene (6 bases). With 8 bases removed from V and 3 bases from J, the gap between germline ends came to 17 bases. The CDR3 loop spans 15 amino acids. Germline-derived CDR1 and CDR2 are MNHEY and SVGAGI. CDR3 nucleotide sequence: TGTGCCAGCGGAAGGGGGAGGGGAGGTGGAAACACCATATATTTT. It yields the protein CASGRGRGGGNTIYF.

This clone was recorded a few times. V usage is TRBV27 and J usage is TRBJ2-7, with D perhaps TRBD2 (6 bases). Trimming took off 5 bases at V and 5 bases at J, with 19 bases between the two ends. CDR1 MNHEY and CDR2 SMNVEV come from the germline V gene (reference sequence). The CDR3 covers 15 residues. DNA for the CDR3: TGTGCCAGCAGTCGAACAGGTTACGGCGGGGACGAGCAGTACTTC. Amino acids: CASSRTGYGGDEQYF.

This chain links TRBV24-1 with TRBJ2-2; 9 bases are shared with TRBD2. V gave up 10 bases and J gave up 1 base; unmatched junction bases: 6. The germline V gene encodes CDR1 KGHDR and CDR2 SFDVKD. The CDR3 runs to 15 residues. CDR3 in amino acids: CATSPSGKNTGELFF. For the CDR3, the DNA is TGTGCCACGAGTCCTAGCGGGAAGAACACCGGGGAGCTGTTTTTT.

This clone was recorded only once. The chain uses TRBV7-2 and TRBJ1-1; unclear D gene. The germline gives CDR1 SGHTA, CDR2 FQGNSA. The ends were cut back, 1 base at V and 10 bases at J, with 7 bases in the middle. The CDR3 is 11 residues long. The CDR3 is CASSLVRRAFF. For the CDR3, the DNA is TGTGCCAGCAGCTTAGTGAGGAGAGCTTTCTTT.

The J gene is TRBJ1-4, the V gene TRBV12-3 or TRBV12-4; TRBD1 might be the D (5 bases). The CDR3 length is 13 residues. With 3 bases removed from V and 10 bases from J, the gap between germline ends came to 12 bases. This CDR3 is CASSLRSGGKLFF. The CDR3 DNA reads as TGTGCCAGCAGTTTGAGGTCGGGGGGAAAACTGTTTTTT.